The 10 T cell receptor beta chains given below trace back to one sample, sequenced in a study of T cell responses to AZD1222 COVID-19 vaccine. Using immunoSEQ multiplex PCR, the repertoire was profiled, and TCRdb retains in-frame clones only, with some absent. Of some 150,000 clones listed, around 94% are singletons. Sample: peripheral blood, taken on day 0 of AZD1222 vaccination. The source is an adult in good health.

The V call is TRBV25-1, the J call TRBJ1-5, with unresolved D. Trimming left V 1 base short and J 13 bases short, with 17 bases between. The CDR3 has 14 amino acids. In germline, CDR1 is MGHDK, CDR2 SYGVNS. CDR3 DNA: TGTGCCAGCAGTGAATGGGAGGCGGGCAGTAAACAGCATTTT. Translated, it gives CASSEWEAGSKQHF.

The CDR3 nucleotides read TGCAGTGCTTCTCCTGGAAACACCATATATTTT. Protein: CSASPGNTIYF. The chain is built from TRBV20-1 and TRBJ1-3; D gene uncertain. The germline gives CDR1 DFQATT, CDR2 SNEGSKA (reference sequence). The length of the CDR3 is 11 residues. Between the trimmed V and J ends, which lost 5 bases and 2 bases, there was a span of 4 bases.

The gene calls are TRBV2 and TRBJ2-5; D call uncertain. V gave up 8 bases and J gave up 2 bases, with 12 bases separating them. This CDR3 is built from 13 residues. CDR1 is SNHLY, CDR2 FYNNEI, per germline. The CDR3 bases are TGTGCCAGCGGGTTTATCGAACAAGAGACCCAGTACTTC. This encodes CASGFIEQETQYF.

The chain links TRBV5-4 to TRBJ1-6, with unresolved D. V shed 3 bases and J shed 8 bases, with 18 bases lying between them. Germline V gene sequence: CDR1 SGHNT, CDR2 YYREEE (reference sequence). This CDR3 spans 16 amino acids. CDR3 sequence reads: CASSSPSAGADSPLHF. The CDR3 DNA sequence: TGTGCCAGCAGCTCCCCCTCGGCAGGAGCGGATTCACCCCTCCACTTT.

This chain connects TRBV24-1 to TRBJ2-6; unclear D gene. This CDR3 is 15 amino acids long. V was cut by 4 bases and J by 0 bases, with 6 bases left in between. CDR1 is KGHDR and CDR2 is SFDVKD in the germline V gene. The chain's CDR3 is CATSDQSSGANVLTF. CDR3 bases: TGTGCCACCAGTGACCAAAGCTCTGGGGCCAACGTCCTGACTTTC.

The chain carries TRBV6-5 and TRBJ1-2; tentative D call: TRBD1 (6 bases). Deletions cut 6 bases from V and 2 bases from J, with 10 bases between. Germline assignment: CDR1 MNHEY and CDR2 SVGAGI. The CDR3 covers 13 residues. CDR3 sequence (DNA): TGTGCCAGCAGACTCCAGGGGAACTATGGCTACACCTTC. This sequence encodes CASRLQGNYGYTF.

This clone has just one count. The chain joins TRBV2 to TRBJ2-5; 8 bases match TRBD2. V lost 5 bases, J lost 2 bases, and 10 bases stayed unmatched. Germline V CDR1 and CDR2: SNHLY, FYNNEI. The CDR3 contains 16 residues. CDR3 amino acids: CASSKALAGGQETQYF. As DNA, the CDR3 is TGTGCCAGCAGTAAGGCCCTGGCGGGGGGTCAAGAGACCCAGTACTTC. Full variable domain (remainder filled in from reference TRBV2 and TRBJ2-5): EPEVTQTPSHQVTQMGQEVILRCVPISNHLYFYWYRQILGQKVEFLVSFYNNEISEKSEIFDDQFSVERPDGSNFTLKIRSTKLEDSAMYFCASSKALAGGQETQYFGPGTRLLVL.

The chain is built from TRBV6-5 and TRBJ1-4; D call uncertain. Deletions cut 1 base from V and 8 bases from J, with 11 bases between. The CDR3 contains 14 residues. Germline loops: CDR1 MNHEY, CDR2 SVGAGI. The CDR3 coding sequence is TGTGCCAGCAGTTACTATGGGATGGAGGAAAAACTGTTTTTT. It is translated as CASSYYGMEEKLFF.

This chain links TRBV7-2 with TRBJ1-5; D is possibly TRBD1 (6 bases). The CDR3 consists of 16 residues. V dropped 4 bases and J dropped 5 bases, with 18 bases sitting between them. Germline V lookup: CDR1 SGHTA, CDR2 FQGNSA. CDR3: CASSSRGQGRDQPQHF. The CDR3 nucleotides read TGTGCCAGCAGCTCCCGTGGGCAGGGGCGGGATCAGCCCCAGCATTTT. Combining the CDR3 with reference TRBV7-2 and TRBJ1-5 gives the whole variable domain GAGVSQSPSNKVTEKGKDVELRCDPISGHTALYWYRQSLGQGLEFLIYFQGNSAPDKSGLPSDRFSAERTGGSVSTLTIQRTQQEDSAVYLCASSSRGQGRDQPQHFGDGTRLSIL.

This clone has a single count. The CDR3 reads CASSGRMGDTQYF. The CDR3 nucleotides read TGTGCCAGCAGCGGGCGTATGGGGGATACGCAGTATTTT. V usage is TRBV5-4 and J usage is TRBJ2-3; no definite D call. Trimming removed 4 bases at V and 6 bases at J, with 12 bases between. The CDR3 consists of 13 residues. Germline V CDR1 and CDR2: SGHNT, YYREEE (reference sequence).